These 2 T cell receptor beta chains originate from one sample sequenced in a study of control samples from healthy donors and cancer patients. The method was immunoSEQ multiplex PCR; TCRdb's version includes in-frame clones alone and lacks a portion of them. Of some 130,000 clones in the sample, over 85% are singletons; the top ten hold 4.5% to 7%. Sequencing was done on a sample of blood. The receptors derive from a man aged 18 to 30 in good health.

V usage is TRBV29-1 and J usage is TRBJ2-5, with D possibly being TRBD2 (7 bases). The CDR3 sequence is 14 residues long. The germline V gene has CDR1 SQVTM and CDR2 ANQGSEA. V dropped 3 bases and J dropped 4 bases, with 15 bases sitting between them. CDR3 amino acids: CSVEGAERGETQYF. The CDR3 bases are TGCAGCGTTGAGGGGGCGGAGCGGGGAGAGACCCAGTACTTC.

The V gene is TRBV3-1 (or the pseudogene TRBV3-2), the J gene TRBJ2-7; no clear D. In germline, CDR1 is LGHDT, CDR2 YNNKEL (reference sequence). CDR3 length: 12 residues. Between the trimmed V and J ends, which lost 0 bases and 5 bases, there was a span of 5 bases. CDR3 DNA sequence: TGTGCCAGCAGCCAAGATACGGACGAGCAGTACTTC. Its translation: CASSQDTDEQYF.